This TCR beta chain was recovered during a study of blood T cell repertoires in COVID-19. How the authors handled the data: For nucleated cells, counts were estimated from reference gene primer amplification. Sequencing used immunoSEQ multiplex PCR; TCRdb keeps in-frame clones, though not all of them. The V and J calls and clone size were taken over from that table, and D and trimming were inferred from the DNA. The top ten clones hold around 1.9% of a sample with 170,000 or so clones, roughly 87% of them seen once. The CDR3 has 15 amino acids. With 5 bases removed from V and 2 bases from J, the gap between germline ends came to 13 bases. Germline V gives CDR1 SGHVS, CDR2 FQNEAQ.

This clonotype originated in a man aged 18 to 30 who had recovered from COVID-19. This chain links TRBV7-8 with TRBJ1-5; D might be TRBD1 (6 bases). Sample: peripheral blood. The CDR3: CASSNRDQGNQPQHF. The CDR3 DNA reads as TGTGCCAGCAGCAACAGGGACCAGGGCAATCAGCCCCAGCATTTT.